This TCR beta chain came from a study of Graves' ophthalmopathy and Graves' hyperthyroidism. Investigators amplified TCR beta CDR3 regions from RNA transcripts. First-round RT-PCR employed HTBI primers, with a second-round multiplex PCR after it. From the multiplex PCR reads, TCRdb called clonotypes with MiXCR, one entry per CDR3 protein. The table records a few hundred thousand distinct CDR3 sequences, about a fifth of them present only once. There are many counts of this clonotype. The junction and the germline gene differ at one end; a read error may be behind it. The CDR3 is made up of 12 amino acids. Germline lookup yields CDR1 KGHDR and CDR2 SFDVKD. Among the exclusions were patients with other autoimmune diseases, uncontrolled infections, pregnancy or lactation.

V gene TRBV24-1 combines with J gene TRBJ1-5; D gene ambiguous. The sample was peripheral blood. The sequence was collected from a woman between 50 and 59 years old with Graves' ophthalmopathy. The chain's CDR3 is CATSEANRPQHF. The CDR3 DNA reads TGTGCCACCAGTGAGGCTAATCGGCCCCAGCATTTT.